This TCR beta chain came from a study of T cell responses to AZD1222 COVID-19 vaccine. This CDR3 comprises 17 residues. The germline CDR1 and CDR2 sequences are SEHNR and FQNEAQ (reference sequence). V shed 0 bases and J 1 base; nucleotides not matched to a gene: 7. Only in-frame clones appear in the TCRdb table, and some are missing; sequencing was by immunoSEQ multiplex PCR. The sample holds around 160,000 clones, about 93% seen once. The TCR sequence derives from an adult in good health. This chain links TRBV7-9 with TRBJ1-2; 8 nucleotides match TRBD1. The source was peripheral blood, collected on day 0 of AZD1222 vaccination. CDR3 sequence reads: CASSLAVRGPLNYGYTF. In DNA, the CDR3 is TGTGCCAGCAGCTTAGCAGTCAGGGGGCCACTTAACTATGGCTACACCTTC.